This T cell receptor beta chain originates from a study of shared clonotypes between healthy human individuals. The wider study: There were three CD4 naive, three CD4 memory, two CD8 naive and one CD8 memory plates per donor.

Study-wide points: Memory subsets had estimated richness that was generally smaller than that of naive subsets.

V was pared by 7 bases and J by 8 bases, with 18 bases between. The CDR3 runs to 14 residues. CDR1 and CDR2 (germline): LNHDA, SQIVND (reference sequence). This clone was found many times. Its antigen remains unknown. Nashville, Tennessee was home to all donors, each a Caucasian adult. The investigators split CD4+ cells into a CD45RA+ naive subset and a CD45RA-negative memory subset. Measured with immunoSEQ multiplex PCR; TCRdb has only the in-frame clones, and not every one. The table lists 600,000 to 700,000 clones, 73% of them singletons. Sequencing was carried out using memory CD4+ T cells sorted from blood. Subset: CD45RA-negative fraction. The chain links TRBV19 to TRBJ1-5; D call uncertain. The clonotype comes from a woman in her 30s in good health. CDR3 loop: CASTSGRRSEPQHF. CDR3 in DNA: TGTGCCAGTACCTCGGGCAGGAGGTCGGAGCCCCAGCATTTT. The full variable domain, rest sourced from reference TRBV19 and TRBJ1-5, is DGGITQSPKYLFRKEGQNVTLSCEQNLNHDAMYWYRQDPGQGLRLIYYSQIVNDFQKGDIAEGYSVSREKKESFPLTVTSAQKNPTAFYLCASTSGRRSEPQHFGDGTRLSIL.